The T cell receptor (beta chain) under discussion was sequenced for a study of regulatory T cells in long-lasting Graves disease. As for the study in general: Patients met the persistent Graves' disease definition after over 5 years of antithyroid drugs with positive TSH receptor antibodies.

Time point meaning: persistent/refractory GD, antithyroid drugs over 5 years with positive TRAb. PBMCs were the source of the RNA used for TCR sequencing. Worth noting for this clonotype: No antigen is known for it.

Study-level points and caveats: Reduced TCR diversity was observed in persistent Graves' patients versus newly diagnosed patients. With persistent disease, TRBV28, TRBJ1-2 and TRBJ2-5 were the favored segments. Having few samples may have compromised the accuracy.

For TCR beta, libraries came from iRepertoire HTBI primers and Arm-PCR of CDR3 regions. MiXCR, run by TCRdb on the multiplex PCR reads, gives a single entry per CDR3 protein. The sample yields about 430,000 distinct CDR3 sequences, about 21% seen once. The CDR3 is made up of 15 amino acids. With 4 bases clipped from V and 4 bases from J, the junction kept 7 bases outside the gene matches. Germline V CDR1 and CDR2: SSHAT, FNYEAQ (reference sequence). The rearrangement uses TRBV7-7 and TRBJ1-5; 7 nucleotides match TRBD1. The starting material was peripheral blood mononuclear cells (PBMCs), obtained when the disease was refractory, from a patient treated with antithyroid drugs. This receptor was obtained from a female donor with Graves disease. The CDR3 nucleotides read TGTGCCAGCAGCTCGACCGGGACAGCGAATCAGCCCCAGCATTTT. This encodes CASSSTGTANQPQHF.